These T cell receptor beta chains were read from a single sample in a study of blood T cell repertoires in COVID-19. TCRdb's table, derived via immunoSEQ multiplex PCR, lists solely in-frame clones and lacks some. In the table there are approximately 250,000 clones, around 85% of which are singletons. Input material: peripheral blood. The receptors originated from a woman aged 55-75 years with active or convalescent COVID-19. CDR3s include the opening cysteine and the closing phenylalanine or tryptophan. D genes are given only for firm matches.

V,D,J,DNA,CDR3
TRBV3-1/TRBV3-2,TRBD1,TRBJ1-2,TGTGCCAGCAGCCCTTCGGAGACAGGGGGGACCTATGGCTACACCTTC,CASSPSETGGTYGYTF
TRBV2,NA,TRBJ1-1,TGTGCCAGCAGGATGGGGGGAAACACTGAAGCTTTCTTT,CASRMGGNTEAFF
TRBV3-1/TRBV3-2,NA,TRBJ2-3,TGTGCCAGCAGCCAACAACCGGGTAGCCCCCCAGATACGCAGTATTTT,CASSQQPGSPPDTQYF
TRBV15,NA,TRBJ1-2,TGTGCCACCAGCAGAGAACAGGGCTCGTATGGCTACACCTTC,CATSREQGSYGYTF
TRBV12-5,TRBD2,TRBJ2-1,TGTGCTAGTGGTTTGGGACTAGCGGGAGCTAGTGAGCAGTTCTTC,CASGLGLAGASEQFF
TRBV4-1,TRBD2,TRBJ2-3,TGCGCCAGCAGCCATTCGTTAGCGGGGGGGAGCACAGATACGCAGTATTTT,CASSHSLAGGSTDTQYF
TRBV18,NA,TRBJ2-7,TGTGCCAGCTCACCAACTGGGACTTACTACGAGCAGTACTTC,CASSPTGTYYEQYF
TRBV5-1,TRBD1,TRBJ2-5,TGCGCCAGCACCCGCGACAGGGTGATTAGCGAGACCCAGTACTTC,CASTRDRVISETQYF
TRBV2,TRBD2,TRBJ2-5,TGTGCCAGCAGTGCTAGCGGGAGGGCGGAAGAGACCCAGTACTTC,CASSASGRAEETQYF
TRBV11-3,NA,TRBJ2-1,TGTGCCAGCAGCTTGTGGAGTTGGAACGAGAATGAGCAGTTCTTC,CASSLWSWNENEQFF
TRBV7-7,TRBD2,TRBJ2-5,TGTGCTAGCAGCTTAATGCCGGGGGGGATTGGGGAGACCCAGTACTTC,CASSLMPGGIGETQYF
TRBV19,TRBD1,TRBJ2-3,TGTGCCAGTAGTACGTCCGACAGGGTCGCTTACACAGATACGCAGTATTTT,CASSTSDRVAYTDTQYF
TRBV13,NA,TRBJ1-6,TGTGCCAGCAGCTTACCCGGAGGGAATTCACCCCTCCACTTT,CASSLPGGNSPLHF
TRBV27,NA,TRBJ1-4,TGTGCCAGCAGTGCGGGACTGTCCGGAAAACTGTTTTTT,CASSAGLSGKLFF
TRBV5-1,NA,TRBJ2-1,TGCGCCAGCAGCTTGGGACAGGACAATGAGCAGTTCTTC,CASSLGQDNEQFF
TRBV6-1,TRBD2,TRBJ2-2,TGTGCCGGGGGACTAGCGGGAGAAGGGGCCGGGGAGCTGTTTTTT,CAGGLAGEGAGELFF
TRBV27,TRBD2,TRBJ2-3,TGTGCCAGCAGTTTACTAGCGGGAGGGCATACAGATACGCAGTATTTT,CASSLLAGGHTDTQYF
TRBV3-1/TRBV3-2,NA,TRBJ1-3,TGTGCCAGCAGCCAAGCGGTACAGACAGCCAGCTCTGGAAACACCATATATTTT,CASSQAVQTASSGNTIYF
TRBV5-8,TRBD1,TRBJ2-2,TGTGCCAGCAGCTTGTGGGGGGACAGGGGGCGCCTGGCGAACACCGGGGAGCTGTTTTTT,CASSLWGDRGRLANTGELFF
TRBV19,TRBD2,TRBJ2-7,TGTGCCAGTAGTATTGGGACTAGCGGGGAGCAGTACTTC,CASSIGTSGEQYF
TRBV6-5,NA,TRBJ2-5,TGTGCCAGCAGTATTAAAGAGACCCAGTACTTC,CASSIKETQYF
TRBV18,NA,TRBJ2-2,TGTGCCAGCTCATCCACTGTCGGGACCGGGGAGCTGTTTTTT,CASSSTVGTGELFF
TRBV27,TRBD1,TRBJ1-2,TGTGCCAGCAGTTTCGCCGGGACAGGGTGGAAGAGTGGCTACACCTTC,CASSFAGTGWKSGYTF
TRBV7-6,TRBD2,TRBJ2-7,TGTGCCAGCAGCCTCGACGGCGGGGGCTCCTACGAGCAGTACTTC,CASSLDGGGSYEQYF
TRBV27,NA,TRBJ1-2,TGTGCCAGCAGCCTAACCGCAGACTCCTATGGCTACACCTTC,CASSLTADSYGYTF
TRBV7-2,TRBD2,TRBJ2-3,TGTGCCAGCAGCCAGGGACTAGCCTTGACAGATACGCAGTATTTT,CASSQGLALTDTQYF
TRBV19,TRBD1,TRBJ1-6,TGTGCCAGTAGTACCGTGGACAGGGGGCAGCCCCTCCACTTT,CASSTVDRGQPLHF